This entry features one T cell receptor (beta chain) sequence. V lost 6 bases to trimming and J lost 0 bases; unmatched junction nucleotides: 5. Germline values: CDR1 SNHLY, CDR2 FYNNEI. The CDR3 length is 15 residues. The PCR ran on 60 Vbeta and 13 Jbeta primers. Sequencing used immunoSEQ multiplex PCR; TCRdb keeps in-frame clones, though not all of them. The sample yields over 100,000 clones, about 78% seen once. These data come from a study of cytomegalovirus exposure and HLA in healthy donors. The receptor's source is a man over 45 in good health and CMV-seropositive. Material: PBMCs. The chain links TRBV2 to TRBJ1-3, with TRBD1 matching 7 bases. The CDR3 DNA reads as TGTGCCAGCAGCCAGGGACAGAGCTCTGGAAACACCATATATTTT. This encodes CASSQGQSSGNTIYF.